This T cell receptor beta chain appears in the sequencing data of a study of blood T cell repertoires in COVID-19. Overall study context: Nucleic acid was either cDNA or gDNA, and it came from T cells, B-cell-depleted T cells, or PBMCs.

In the authors' workflow: Nucleated cell number was recorded as an estimate derived from reference gene primer amplification. Assay: immunoSEQ multiplex PCR; the TCRdb copy retains only in-frame clones and omits some. V and J calls and clone size are given by that table; D and trimming were obtained from the DNA. Of 180,000 or so clones listed, 87% are singletons. This TCR was sampled from a man younger than 35 with active or convalescent COVID-19. What was sequenced was peripheral blood.

The CDR3 DNA is TGCAGCGTGAGAGTGTACAATGAGCAGTTCTTC. It is translated as CSVRVYNEQFF. The chain combines TRBV29-1 with TRBJ2-1; D not resolved. Germline assignment: CDR1 SQVTM and CDR2 ANQGSEA. This CDR3 comprises 11 residues. The V gene lost 6 bases and the J gene lost 4 bases, with 7 bases spanning the gap.